These T cell receptor beta chains were read from a single sample in a study of molecular identifiers for immune sequencing clone quantification. TCRdb called the PCR reads again in MiXCR, with one record for every CDR3 protein. The sample carries approximately 630,000 distinct CDR3 sequences, 25% recorded once. The sample consisted of naive CD8+ T cells from blood, with Jurkat cell RNA spiked in. Source of these receptors: a human donor in good health. Some libraries in this study had Jurkat cell RNA spiked in. Both conserved end residues are part of each CDR3. A D gene is named only where the DNA matches it firmly. For some rows the clone size is stated as once, few or many, or as a class when expanded; others skip it.

J: TRBJ2-5
V: TRBV3-1
D: NA
size: NA
DNA: TGTGCCAGCAGTCCTACCGGGGCCAATCAAGAGCCCCAGTACTTC
CDR3: CASSPTGANQEPQYF

J: TRBJ2-1
V: TRBV20-1
D: NA
size: few
DNA: TGCAGTGCTAGAGATCTACAAACGGGGATAGAGAATGAGCAGTTCTTC
CDR3: CSARDLQTGIENEQFF

J: TRBJ1-4
V: TRBV6-2/TRBV6-3
D: NA
size: NA
DNA: TGTGCCAGCAGTTACTGGACAAAACTGTTTTTT
CDR3: CASSYWTKLFF

J: TRBJ2-7
V: TRBV20-1
D: TRBD2
size: few
DNA: TGCAGTGCTAGAGGCGGACTAGATTTCTACGAGCAGTACTTC
CDR3: CSARGGLDFYEQYF

J: TRBJ1-1
V: TRBV28
D: NA
size: few
DNA: TGTGCCAGCAGTTCCCGAGGCGCAGGAGAGAACACTGAAGCTTTCTTT
CDR3: CASSSRGAGENTEAFF

J: TRBJ2-1
V: TRBV7-6
D: NA
size: NA
DNA: TGTGCCAGCGCAGCCTACAATGAGCAGTTCTTC
CDR3: CASAAYNEQFF

J: TRBJ1-1
V: TRBV30
D: NA
size: many
DNA: TGTGCCTGGAGTGTATCACATTCGGCTTTCTTT
CDR3: CAWSVSHSAFF

J: TRBJ2-1
V: TRBV27
D: NA
size: NA
DNA: TGTGCCAGCAGTTTATCGGAGTACAATGAGCAGTTCTTC
CDR3: CASSLSEYNEQFF

J: TRBJ1-3
V: TRBV4-1
D: NA
size: many
DNA: TGCGCCAGCAGCCAAGTTCCAGTAGAGTCTGGAAACACCATATATTTT
CDR3: CASSQVPVESGNTIYF

J: TRBJ2-5
V: TRBV6-5
D: TRBD1
size: NA
DNA: TGTGCCAGCAGTCCCGGGACAGGGTTCCAAGAGCCCCCGTACTTC
CDR3: CASSPGTGFQEPPYF

J: TRBJ2-3
V: TRBV12-3/TRBV12-4
D: NA
size: NA
DNA: TGTGCCGGCAGTGGGGGCGCAGATACGCAGTATTTT
CDR3: CAGSGGADTQYF

J: TRBJ2-7
V: TRBV6-6
D: NA
size: few
DNA: TGTGCCAGCAGTCCCGGACTTCGGGGCTACGAGCAGTACTTC
CDR3: CASSPGLRGYEQYF

J: TRBJ2-7
V: TRBV7-9
D: TRBD1
size: NA
DNA: TGTGCCAGCAGCAACCCGGGACAGGGTTCCTACGAGCAGTACTTC
CDR3: CASSNPGQGSYEQYF

J: TRBJ2-7
V: TRBV5-1
D: TRBD1
size: NA
DNA: TGCGCCAGCAGCGCAGACAGGGGTCGATCCTACAATGAGCAGTACTTC
CDR3: CASSADRGRSYNEQYF

J: TRBJ2-3
V: TRBV2
D: NA
size: once
DNA: TGTGCCAGTAGTGAGACACGGACCGGTACACAGTTAGATACGCGGTATTTT
CDR3: CASSETRTGTQLDTRYF

J: TRBJ2-1
V: TRBV30
D: TRBD2
size: many
DNA: TGTGCCTGGAACGGCGCCGGGGGACTAGTGTTCTTCTTC
CDR3: CAWNGAGGLVFFF

J: TRBJ1-5
V: TRBV25-1
D: TRBD1
size: few
DNA: TGTGCCAGCAGTGAAACGGAAACAGGGGATAGCAATCAGCCCCAGCATTTT
CDR3: CASSETETGDSNQPQHF

J: TRBJ2-7
V: TRBV20-1
D: TRBD2
size: many
DNA: TGCAGTCCTGAGGGGGGAGGACTAGCGGGGCACTACGAGCAGTACTTC
CDR3: CSPEGGGLAGHYEQYF

J: TRBJ2-1
V: TRBV6-5
D: NA
size: few
DNA: TGTGCCAGCAGTTACTCGAAAGCGGCGATTTACAATGAGCAGTTCTTC
CDR3: CASSYSKAAIYNEQFF

J: TRBJ2-3
V: TRBV30
D: NA
size: few
DNA: TGTGCCTGGGGGAGAGTAGTCACAGATACGCAGTATTTT
CDR3: CAWGRVVTDTQYF

J: TRBJ2-7
V: TRBV19
D: NA
size: many
DNA: TGTGCCAGTAGTTCCGACCCGGGGGCTTACTACGAGCAGTACTTC
CDR3: CASSSDPGAYYEQYF

J: TRBJ2-3
V: TRBV24-1
D: NA
size: NA
DNA: TGTGCCACCAGTGATAAGGTAGCTCTACCCACAGATACGCAGTATTTT
CDR3: CATSDKVALPTDTQYF

J: TRBJ2-6
V: TRBV4-2
D: NA
size: many
DNA: TGTGCCAGTGGGGGCACTGGGGCCAACGTCCTGACTTTC
CDR3: CASGGTGANVLTF

J: TRBJ2-1
V: TRBV27
D: NA
size: few
DNA: NA
CDR3: CASSLVRARLTEQFF

J: TRBJ1-2
V: TRBV19
D: TRBD1
size: many
DNA: TGTGCCAGTAGTGCGGACAGGGGAGGTGACTATGGCTACACCTTC
CDR3: CASSADRGGDYGYTF

J: TRBJ2-7
V: TRBV19
D: NA
size: once
DNA: TGTACCAGTAGTAAGACCCCGGGCGGGTTCGGCGAGCAGTACTTC
CDR3: CTSSKTPGGFGEQYF

J: TRBJ1-2
V: TRBV30
D: TRBD1
size: NA
DNA: TGTGCCTGGAGTGTGGGACAGGGGGCCCATGGCTACACCTTC
CDR3: CAWSVGQGAHGYTF

J: TRBJ1-3
V: TRBV10-3
D: NA
size: few
DNA: TGTGCCATCAGTGAGGCTAGCTCTGGAAACACCATATATTTT
CDR3: CAISEASSGNTIYF

J: TRBJ2-3
V: TRBV12-3/TRBV12-4
D: TRBD2
size: NA
DNA: TGTGCCAGCAGTTTAAGCGGGGGGGCGGCAGATACGCAGTATTTT
CDR3: CASSLSGGAADTQYF

J: TRBJ2-7
V: TRBV7-9
D: TRBD1
size: few
DNA: TGTGCCAGCAGCTTCAGGACAGGGGACCACGAGCAGTACTTC
CDR3: CASSFRTGDHEQYF

J: TRBJ2-3
V: TRBV19
D: TRBD2
size: NA
DNA: TGTGCCAGTAGTATACTGGCTAGCGGGAGTGATACGCAGTATTTT
CDR3: CASSILASGSDTQYF

J: TRBJ2-3
V: TRBV25-1
D: NA
size: NA
DNA: TGTGCCAGCAGTGAATGGTCGTTAGAGAGCACAGATACGCAGTATTTT
CDR3: CASSEWSLESTDTQYF

J: TRBJ2-7
V: TRBV11-2
D: TRBD2
size: few
DNA: TGTGCCAGCAGCTTACCGACTAGCGGGGGCCTAGGATTCTACGAGCAGTACTTC
CDR3: CASSLPTSGGLGFYEQYF

J: TRBJ2-5
V: TRBV12-3/TRBV12-4
D: NA
size: many
DNA: TGTGCCAGCAGTTTTGAGGTCGTGACCCAGTACTTC
CDR3: CASSFEVVTQYF